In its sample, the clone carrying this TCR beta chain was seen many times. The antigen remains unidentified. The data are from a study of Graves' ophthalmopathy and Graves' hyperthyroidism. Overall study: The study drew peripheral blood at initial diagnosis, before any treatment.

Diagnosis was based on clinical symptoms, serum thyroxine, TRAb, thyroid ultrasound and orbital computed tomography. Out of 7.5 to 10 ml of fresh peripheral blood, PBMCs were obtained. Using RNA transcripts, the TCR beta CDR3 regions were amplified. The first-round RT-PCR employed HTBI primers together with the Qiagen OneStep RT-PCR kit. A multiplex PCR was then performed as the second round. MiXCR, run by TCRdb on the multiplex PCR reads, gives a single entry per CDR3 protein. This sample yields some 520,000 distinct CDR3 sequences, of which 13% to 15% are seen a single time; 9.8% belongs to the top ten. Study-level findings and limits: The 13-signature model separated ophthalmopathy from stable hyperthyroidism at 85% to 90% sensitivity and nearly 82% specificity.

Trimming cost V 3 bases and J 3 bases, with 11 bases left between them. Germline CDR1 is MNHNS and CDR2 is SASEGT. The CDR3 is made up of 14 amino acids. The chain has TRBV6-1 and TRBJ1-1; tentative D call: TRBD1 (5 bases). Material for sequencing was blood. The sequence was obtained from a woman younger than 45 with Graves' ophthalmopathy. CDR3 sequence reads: CASSEAGRHTEAFF. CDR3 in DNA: TGTGCCAGCAGTGAGGCAGGGCGGCACACTGAAGCTTTCTTT.